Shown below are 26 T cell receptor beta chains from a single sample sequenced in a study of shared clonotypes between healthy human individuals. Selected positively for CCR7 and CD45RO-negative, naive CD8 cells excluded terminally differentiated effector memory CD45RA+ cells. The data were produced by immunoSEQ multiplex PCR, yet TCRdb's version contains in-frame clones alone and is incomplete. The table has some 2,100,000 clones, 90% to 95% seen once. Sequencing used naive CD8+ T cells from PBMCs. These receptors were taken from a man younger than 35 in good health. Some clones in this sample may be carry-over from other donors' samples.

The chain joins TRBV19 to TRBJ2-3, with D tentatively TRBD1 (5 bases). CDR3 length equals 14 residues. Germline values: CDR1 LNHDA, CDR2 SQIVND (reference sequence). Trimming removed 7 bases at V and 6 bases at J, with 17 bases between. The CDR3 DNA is TGTGCCAGTAAAGACAGTTGGGAAGGGGATACGCAGTATTTT. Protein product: CASKDSWEGDTQYF.

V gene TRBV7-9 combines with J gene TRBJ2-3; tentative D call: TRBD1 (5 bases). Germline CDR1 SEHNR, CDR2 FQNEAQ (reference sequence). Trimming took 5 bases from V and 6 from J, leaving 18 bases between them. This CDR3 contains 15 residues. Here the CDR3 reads CASSPLERGSDTQYF. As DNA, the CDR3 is TGTGCCAGCAGCCCCTTGGAAAGGGGCTCGGATACGCAGTATTTT.

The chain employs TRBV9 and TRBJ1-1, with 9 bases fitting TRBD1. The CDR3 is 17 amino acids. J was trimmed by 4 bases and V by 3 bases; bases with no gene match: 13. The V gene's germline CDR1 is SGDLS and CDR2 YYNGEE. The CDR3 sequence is CASSGPNLDRGGTEAFF. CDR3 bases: TGTGCCAGCAGCGGGCCAAACCTCGACAGGGGGGGCACTGAAGCTTTCTTT.

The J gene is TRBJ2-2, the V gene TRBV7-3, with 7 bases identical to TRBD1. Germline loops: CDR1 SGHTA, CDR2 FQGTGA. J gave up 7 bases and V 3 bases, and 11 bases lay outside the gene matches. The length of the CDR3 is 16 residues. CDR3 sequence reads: CASSFGQGDLNGELFF. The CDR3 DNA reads TGTGCCAGCAGCTTTGGCCAGGGGGATCTTAACGGGGAGCTGTTTTTT.

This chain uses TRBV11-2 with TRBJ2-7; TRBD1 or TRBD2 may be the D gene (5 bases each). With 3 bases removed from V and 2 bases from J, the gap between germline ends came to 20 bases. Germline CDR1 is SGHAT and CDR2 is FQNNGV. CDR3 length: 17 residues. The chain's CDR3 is CASSFMVGTGETYEQYF. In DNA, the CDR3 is TGTGCCAGCAGCTTTATGGTCGGGACCGGGGAGACCTACGAGCAGTACTTC.

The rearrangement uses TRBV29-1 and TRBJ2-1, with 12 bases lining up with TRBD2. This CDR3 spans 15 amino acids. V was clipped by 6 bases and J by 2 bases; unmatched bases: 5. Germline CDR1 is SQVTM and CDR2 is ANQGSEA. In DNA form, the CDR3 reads TGCAGCGTGCCCGGGACTAGCGGGCCCTACAATGAGCAGTTCTTC. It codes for CSVPGTSGPYNEQFF.

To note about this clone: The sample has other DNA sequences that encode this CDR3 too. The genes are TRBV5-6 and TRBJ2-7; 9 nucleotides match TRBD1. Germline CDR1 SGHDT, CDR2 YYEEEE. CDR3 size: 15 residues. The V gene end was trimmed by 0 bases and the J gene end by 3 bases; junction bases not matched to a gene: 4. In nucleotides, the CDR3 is TGTGCCAGCAGCTTGGGAGGGACAGGGAGCTACGAGCAGTACTTC. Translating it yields CASSLGGTGSYEQYF.

DNA for the CDR3: TGCAGCGTTGGACTGGGCACCGGGGAGCTGTTTTTT. It is translated as CSVGLGTGELFF. This chain connects TRBV29-1 to TRBJ2-2; D not resolved. The CDR3 length is 12 residues. The V gene's germline CDR1 is SQVTM and CDR2 ANQGSEA. Between the trimmed V and J ends, which lost 4 bases and 4 bases, there was a span of 7 bases.

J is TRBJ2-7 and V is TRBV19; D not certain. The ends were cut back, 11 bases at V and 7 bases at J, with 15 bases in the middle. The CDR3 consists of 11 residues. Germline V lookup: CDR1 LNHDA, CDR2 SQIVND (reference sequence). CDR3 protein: CASVGVMEQYF. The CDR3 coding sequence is TGTGCCTCGGTTGGGGTAATGGAGCAGTACTTC.

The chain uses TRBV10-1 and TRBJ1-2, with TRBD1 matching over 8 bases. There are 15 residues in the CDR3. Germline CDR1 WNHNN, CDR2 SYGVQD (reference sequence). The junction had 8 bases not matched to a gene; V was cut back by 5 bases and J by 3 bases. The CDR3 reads CASSPPGTGYYGYTF. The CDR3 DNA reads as TGCGCCAGCAGTCCCCCTGGGACAGGATACTATGGCTACACCTTC.

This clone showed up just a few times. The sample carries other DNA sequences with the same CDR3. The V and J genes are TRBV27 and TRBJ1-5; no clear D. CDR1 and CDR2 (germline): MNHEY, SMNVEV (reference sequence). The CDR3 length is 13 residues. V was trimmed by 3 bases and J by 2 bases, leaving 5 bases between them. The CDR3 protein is CASSLRGNQPQHF. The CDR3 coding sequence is TGTGCCAGCAGTTTGAGGGGCAATCAGCCCCAGCATTTT.

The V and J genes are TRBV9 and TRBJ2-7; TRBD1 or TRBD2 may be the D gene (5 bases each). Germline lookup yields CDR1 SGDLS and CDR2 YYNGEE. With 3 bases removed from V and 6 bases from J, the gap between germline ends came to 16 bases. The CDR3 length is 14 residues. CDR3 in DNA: TGTGCCAGCAGCGGAGACAGTCCTCGGGGCGAGCAGTACTTC. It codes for CASSGDSPRGEQYF.

The CDR3 region has the DNA TGTGCCAGCAGCTCCCGGACCAGCAATCAGCCCCAGCATTTT. Encoded protein: CASSSRTSNQPQHF. The J gene is TRBJ1-5, the V gene TRBV5-8; D gene ambiguous. The CDR3 is 14 amino acids. Between the trimmed V and J ends, which lost 3 bases and 1 base, there was a span of 8 bases. In germline, CDR1 is SGHTS, CDR2 YDEGEE.

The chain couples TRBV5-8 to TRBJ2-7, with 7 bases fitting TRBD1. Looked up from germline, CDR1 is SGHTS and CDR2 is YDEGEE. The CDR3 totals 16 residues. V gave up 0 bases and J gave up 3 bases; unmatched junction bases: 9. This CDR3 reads CASSLGRPDRFYEQYF. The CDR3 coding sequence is TGTGCCAGCAGCTTGGGGCGGCCGGACAGGTTCTACGAGCAGTACTTC.

The CDR3 spells CASSRTSGRAWTGELFF. In DNA, the CDR3 is TGTGCCAGCAGCCGGACTAGCGGGAGGGCCTGGACCGGGGAGCTGTTTTTT. The rearrangement links TRBV11-2 to TRBJ2-2; 15 nucleotides align to TRBD2. CDR1 and CDR2 from the germline V gene are SGHAT and FQNNGV. Losses at the gene ends were 5 bases for V and 5 bases for J; bases not matched to a gene: 6. This CDR3 has 17 amino acids.

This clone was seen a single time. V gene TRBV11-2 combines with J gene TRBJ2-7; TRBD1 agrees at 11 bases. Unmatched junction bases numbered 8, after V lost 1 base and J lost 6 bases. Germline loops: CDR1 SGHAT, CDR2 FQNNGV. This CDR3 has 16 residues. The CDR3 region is CASSLGTGTGGVEQYF. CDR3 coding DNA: TGTGCCAGCAGCTTAGGTACCGGGACAGGGGGGGTCGAGCAGTACTTC.

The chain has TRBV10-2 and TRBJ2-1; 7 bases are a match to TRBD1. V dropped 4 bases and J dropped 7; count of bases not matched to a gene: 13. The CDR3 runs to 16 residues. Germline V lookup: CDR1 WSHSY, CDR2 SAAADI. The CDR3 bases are TGCGCCAGCAGTGTGGCAGGAGTAAGGGGGCATAATGAGCAGTTCTTC. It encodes CASSVAGVRGHNEQFF.

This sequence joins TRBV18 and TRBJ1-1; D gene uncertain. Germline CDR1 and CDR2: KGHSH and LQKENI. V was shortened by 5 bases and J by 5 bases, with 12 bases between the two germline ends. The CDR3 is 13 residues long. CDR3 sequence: CASSSYFRTEAFF. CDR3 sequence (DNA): TGTGCCAGCTCATCTTACTTCCGGACTGAAGCTTTCTTT.

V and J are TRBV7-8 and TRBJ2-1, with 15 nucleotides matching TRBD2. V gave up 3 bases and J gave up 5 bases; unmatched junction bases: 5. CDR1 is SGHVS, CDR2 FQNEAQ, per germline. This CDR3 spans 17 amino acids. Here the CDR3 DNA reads TGTGCCAGCAGCTTCCCGGGACTAGCGGGAGGTAACAATGAGCAGTTCTTC. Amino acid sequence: CASSFPGLAGGNNEQFF.

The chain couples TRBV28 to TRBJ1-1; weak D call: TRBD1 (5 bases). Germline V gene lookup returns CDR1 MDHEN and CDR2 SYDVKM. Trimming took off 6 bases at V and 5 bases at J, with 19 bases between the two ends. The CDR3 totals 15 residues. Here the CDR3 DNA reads TGTGCCAGCAGGCGGACCGAGGGACTCGCGACTGAAGCTTTCTTT. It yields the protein CASRRTEGLATEAFF.

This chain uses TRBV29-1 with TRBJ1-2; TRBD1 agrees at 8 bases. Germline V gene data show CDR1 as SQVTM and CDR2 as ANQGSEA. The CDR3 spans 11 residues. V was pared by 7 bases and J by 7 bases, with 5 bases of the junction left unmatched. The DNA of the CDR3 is TGCAGCGCACAGGGGGACCGTGGCTACACCTTC. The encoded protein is CSAQGDRGYTF. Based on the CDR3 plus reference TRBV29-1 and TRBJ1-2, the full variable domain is SAVISQKPSRDICQRGTSLTIQCQVDSQVTMMFWYRQQPGQSLTLIATANQGSEATYESGFVIDKFPISRPNLTFSTLTVSNMSPEDSSIYLCSAQGDRGYTFGSGTRLTVV.

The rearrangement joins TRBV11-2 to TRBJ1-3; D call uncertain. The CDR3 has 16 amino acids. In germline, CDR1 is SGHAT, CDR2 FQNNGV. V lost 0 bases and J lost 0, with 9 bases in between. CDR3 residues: CASSLDPGSSGNTIYF. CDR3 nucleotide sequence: TGTGCCAGCAGCTTAGACCCGGGGAGCTCTGGAAACACCATATATTTT.

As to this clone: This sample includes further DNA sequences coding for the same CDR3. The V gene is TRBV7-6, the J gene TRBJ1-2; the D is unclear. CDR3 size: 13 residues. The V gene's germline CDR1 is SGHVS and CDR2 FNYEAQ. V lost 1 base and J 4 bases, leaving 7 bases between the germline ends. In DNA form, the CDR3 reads TGTGCCAGCAGCTTAGGTGGTGGCTATGGCTACACCTTC. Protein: CASSLGGGYGYTF.

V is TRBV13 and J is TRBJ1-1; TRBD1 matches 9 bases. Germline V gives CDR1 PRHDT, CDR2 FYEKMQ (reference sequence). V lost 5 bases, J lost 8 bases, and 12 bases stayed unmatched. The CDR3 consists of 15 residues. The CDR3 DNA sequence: TGTGCCAGCAGCCCCGGGGGGACAGGGATACTGGAAGCTTTCTTT. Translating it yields CASSPGGTGILEAFF. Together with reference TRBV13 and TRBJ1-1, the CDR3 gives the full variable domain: AAGVIQSPRHLIKEKRETATLKCYPIPRHDTVYWYQQGPGQDPQFLISFYEKMQSDKGSIPDRFSAQQFSDYHSELNMSSLELGDSALYFCASSPGGTGILEAFFGQGTRLTVV.

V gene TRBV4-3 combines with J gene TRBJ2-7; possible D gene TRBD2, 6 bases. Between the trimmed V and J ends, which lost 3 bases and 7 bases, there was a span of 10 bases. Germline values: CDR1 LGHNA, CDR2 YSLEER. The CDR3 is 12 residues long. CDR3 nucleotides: TGCGCCAGCAGCCAGGGGACTGCAGAGCAGTACTTC. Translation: CASSQGTAEQYF.

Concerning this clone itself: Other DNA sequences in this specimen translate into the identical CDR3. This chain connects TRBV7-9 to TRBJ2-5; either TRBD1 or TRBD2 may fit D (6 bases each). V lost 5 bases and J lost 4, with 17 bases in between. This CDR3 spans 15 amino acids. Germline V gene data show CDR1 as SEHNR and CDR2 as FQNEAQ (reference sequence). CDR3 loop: CASSPPRGGGETQYF. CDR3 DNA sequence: TGTGCCAGCAGCCCTCCCAGGGGAGGTGGAGAGACCCAGTACTTC.